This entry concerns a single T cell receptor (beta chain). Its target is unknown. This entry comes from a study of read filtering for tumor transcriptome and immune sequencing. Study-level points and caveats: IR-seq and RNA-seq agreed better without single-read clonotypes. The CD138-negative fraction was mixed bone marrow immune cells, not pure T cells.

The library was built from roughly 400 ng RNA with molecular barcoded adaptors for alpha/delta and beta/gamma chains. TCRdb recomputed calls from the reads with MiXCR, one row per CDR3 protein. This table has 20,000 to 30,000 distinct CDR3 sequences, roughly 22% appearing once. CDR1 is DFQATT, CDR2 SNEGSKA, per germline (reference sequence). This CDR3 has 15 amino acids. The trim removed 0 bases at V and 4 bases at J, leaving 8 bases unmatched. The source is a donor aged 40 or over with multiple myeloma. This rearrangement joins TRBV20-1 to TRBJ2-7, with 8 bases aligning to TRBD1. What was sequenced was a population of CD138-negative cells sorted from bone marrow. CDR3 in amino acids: CSARDRPGGAYEQYF. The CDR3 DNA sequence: TGCAGTGCTAGAGATCGGCCAGGGGGCGCGTACGAGCAGTACTTC.